These T cell receptor beta chains were read from a single sample in a study of blood T cell repertoires in COVID-19. Assay used: immunoSEQ multiplex PCR; TCRdb lists only in-frame clones, some missing. The table lists roughly 300,000 clones, 90% of them singletons. The sample was PBMCs or T cells enriched from blood (not recorded which). The receptor source for this set is a woman aged 25 to 39 who had recovered from COVID-19. The CDR3 runs from the conserved cysteine through the conserved F or W. The D gene is left open where the match is weak. Clone size, where shown, is once, few, many, or a class for clones that have expanded.

j_gene,abundance,d_gene,v_gene,CDR3nt,CDR3aa
TRBJ1-3,once,.,TRBV6-1,TGTGCCAGCAGTGAGGGGGCAGGGGGAAACACCATATATTTT,CASSEGAGGNTIYF
TRBJ1-1,.,.,TRBV24-1,TGTGCCACCAGTTTGTGGAGTCGGGGGGCTTTCTTT,CATSLWSRGAFF
TRBJ1-3,few,.,TRBV5-1,TGCGCCAGCAGCGGGGGGGCCATTAACTCTGGAAACACCATATATTTT,CASSGGAINSGNTIYF
TRBJ2-7,once,TRBD1,TRBV19,TGTGCCAGTAGTTCGGACAGGGGAAGGTTCGGACCACCCGGCGAGCAGTACTTC,CASSSDRGRFGPPGEQYF
TRBJ2-1,.,.,TRBV28,TGTGCCAGCAGGATAACCGGGACTCGCATACCCTACAATGAGCAGTTCTTC,CASRITGTRIPYNEQFF
TRBJ2-7,.,TRBD1,TRBV4-2,TGTGCCAGCAGCCAGGAGACAGGGGATTCCTCCTACGAGCAGTACTTC,CASSQETGDSSYEQYF
TRBJ1-2,.,TRBD1,TRBV4-1,TGCGCCAGCAGCCAAACAGGGGGGCTCTCCTATGGCTACACCTTC,CASSQTGGLSYGYTF
TRBJ2-1,.,TRBD2,TRBV10-3,TGTGCCATCAGGTCTAGCGGTGAATACAATGAGCAGTTCTTC,CAIRSSGEYNEQFF
TRBJ1-5,.,.,TRBV6-6,TGTGCCAGCAGTTACCCCGGACAGAACCAGCCCCAGCATTTT,CASSYPGQNQPQHF
TRBJ2-5,.,TRBD1,TRBV19,TGTGCCAGTAGTGTAGCCAGGGGGTATGGAGAGACCCAGTACTTC,CASSVARGYGETQYF
TRBJ2-6,.,TRBD2,TRBV28,TGTGCCAGCAGTCCAGGACTAGCGAAGAGCTCTGGGGCCAACGTCCTGACTTTC,CASSPGLAKSSGANVLTF
TRBJ2-7,.,.,TRBV18,TGTGCCAGCTCACTCGATCCCCGAGGGGAGCAGTACTTC,CASSLDPRGEQYF
TRBJ2-7,few,TRBD2,TRBV7-2,TGTGCCAGCAGCTCGGACGGACTAGCGGGTTACTCCTACGAGCAGTACTTC,CASSSDGLAGYSYEQYF